Presented here are 18 T cell receptor beta chains from one specimen sequenced in a study of blood T cell repertoires in COVID-19. TCRdb's table, derived via immunoSEQ multiplex PCR, lists solely in-frame clones and lacks some. The table has around 35,000 clones, more than 75% seen once; the top ten hold 60% to 80%. Sequencing was done on a sample of peripheral blood. The receptors were sampled from a man aged 70 or older with acute or convalescent COVID-19.

The chain links TRBV30 to TRBJ2-1; D gene ambiguous. This CDR3 is 13 amino acids long. Germline V lookup: CDR1 GTSNPN, CDR2 SVGIG (reference sequence). V shed 0 bases and J shed 12 bases, with 15 bases lying between them. DNA for the CDR3: TGTGCCTGGAGTGTACCTGGTCGTCGGTGGCAGTTCTTC. It codes for CAWSVPGRRWQFF.

The CDR3 DNA is TGTGCCAGCAGCGAAGAACCTACAGGCTATGGCTACACCTTC. It translates to CASSEEPTGYGYTF. V gene TRBV9 combines with J gene TRBJ1-2, with a possible D match to TRBD1 (5 bases). The germline CDR1 and CDR2 sequences are SGDLS and YYNGEE. V shed 3 bases and J shed 4 bases, with 13 bases lying between them. The CDR3 is 14 residues long.

This clone was found a few times. The chain has TRBV24-1 and TRBJ2-7, with 7 bases fitting TRBD1. Losses at the gene ends were 9 bases for V and 6 bases for J; bases not matched to a gene: 7. This CDR3 is 12 amino acids long. Germline V gives CDR1 KGHDR, CDR2 SFDVKD. The CDR3, as DNA: TGTGCCACCGGAGACAGGGATGGCGAGCAGTACTTC. Amino acids: CATGDRDGEQYF.

The chain links TRBV7-8 to TRBJ1-6; D call uncertain. CDR1 is SGHVS and CDR2 is FQNEAQ in the germline V gene. Trimming shortened V by 1 base and J by 9 bases, and 13 bases separated the two germline ends. The CDR3 consists of 15 residues. CDR3 DNA sequence: TGTGCCAGCAGCTTAGGGCTGATATATGGTTCACCCCTCCACTTT. This encodes CASSLGLIYGSPLHF.

The chain carries TRBV19 and TRBJ1-3; D remains ambiguous. With 7 bases removed from V and 1 base from J, the gap between germline ends came to 14 bases. Germline V gene sequence: CDR1 LNHDA, CDR2 SQIVND (reference sequence). The CDR3 is made up of 15 amino acids. CDR3 nucleotides: TGTGCCAGTAACAGCCACGGTGGGTCTGGAAACACCATATATTTT. Its protein is CASNSHGGSGNTIYF.

V usage is TRBV7-2 and J usage is TRBJ1-1, with 8 bases lining up with TRBD1. Germline V CDR1 and CDR2: SGHTA, FQGNSA. The ends lost 6 bases at V and 10 bases at J; junction bases unmatched: 10. The CDR3 loop spans 13 amino acids. The CDR3 region has the DNA TGTGCCAGCAGACCTGGGACAGGTGGAAGAGCTTTCTTT. Its translation is CASRPGTGGRAFF.

The CDR3 region is CASKRRDGGTDTQYF. The CDR3 DNA follows: TGCGCCAGCAAGAGAAGGGACGGGGGAACAGATACGCAGTATTTT. The chain recombines TRBV5-1 with TRBJ2-3; weak D call: TRBD2 (6 bases). CDR1 and CDR2 (germline): SGHRS, YFSETQ. The CDR3 is made up of 15 amino acids. The V end was cut by 6 bases, the J end by 3 bases, with 17 bases between. Drawing the rest from reference TRBV5-1 and TRBJ2-3, the complete variable domain is KAGVTQTPRYLIKTRGQQVTLSCSPISGHRSVSWYQQTPGQGLQFLFEYFSETQRNKGNFPGRFSGRQFSNSRSEMNVSTLELGDSALYLCASKRRDGGTDTQYFGPGTRLTVL.

On this clone: The sample contains more than one DNA sequence encoding this CDR3. J is TRBJ1-1 and V is TRBV5-1; no firm D call. The CDR3 is made up of 13 amino acids. The germline V gene encodes CDR1 SGHRS and CDR2 YFSETQ. The ends were cut back, 0 bases at V and 1 base at J, with 4 bases in the middle. The CDR3 DNA sequence: TGCGCCAGCAGCTTGGCAGGGAACACTGAAGCTTTCTTT. Translation: CASSLAGNTEAFF.

The chain joins TRBV21-1 to TRBJ1-2. TRBV21-1 is annotated as a pseudogene. CDR3 size: 14 residues. The CDR3 is CASSKLGGTGGYTF. CDR3 nucleotide sequence: TGTGCCAGCAGCAAACTCGGGGGGACCGGTGGCTACACCTTC.

J is TRBJ2-5 and V is TRBV24-1; the match to TRBD2 covers 11 bases. This CDR3 has 15 amino acids. Germline CDR1 reads KGHDR; CDR2 reads SFDVKD. Unmatched junction bases numbered 4, after V lost 4 bases and J lost 4 bases. The CDR3 DNA sequence: TGTGCCACCAGTGACCCTGGACTAGCGGGAGAGACCCAGTACTTC. Its protein is CATSDPGLAGETQYF.

The chain is built from TRBV7-9 and TRBJ1-1, with 10 nucleotides matching TRBD1. This CDR3 has 14 residues. V was clipped by 4 bases and J by 5 bases; unmatched bases: 4. Germline CDR1 SEHNR, CDR2 FQNEAQ (reference sequence). CDR3 region: CASSSGQGKTEAFF. For the CDR3, the DNA is TGTGCCAGCAGCTCGGGACAGGGGAAGACTGAAGCTTTCTTT. Supplemented by reference TRBV7-9 and TRBJ1-1, the full variable domain reads DTGVSQNPRHKITKRGQNVTFRCDPISEHNRLYWYRQTLGQGPEFLTYFQNEAQLEKSRLLSDRFSAERPKGSFSTLEIQRTEQGDSAMYLCASSSGQGKTEAFFGQGTRLTVV.

This clone was counted only a few times. The CDR3 region is CASSHFTPTSTGELFF. CDR3 DNA: TGTGCCAGCAGCCATTTTACTCCTACTTCCACCGGGGAGCTGTTTTTT. The chain recombines TRBV14 with TRBJ2-2; D not resolved. This CDR3 has 16 residues. Germline V CDR1 and CDR2: SGHDN, FVKESK. Trimming pared 3 bases from V and 4 bases from J, leaving 15 bases between.

This rearrangement joins TRBV29-1 to TRBJ1-1, with D possibly being TRBD1 (6 bases). The CDR3 consists of 12 residues. Germline lookup yields CDR1 SQVTM and CDR2 ANQGSEA. V lost 5 bases to trimming and J lost 3 bases, with 10 bases between them. The DNA of the CDR3 is TGCAGCGTTCCCGGACAGTACACTGAAGCTTTCTTT. Residues: CSVPGQYTEAFF.

This rearrangement joins TRBV10-3 to TRBJ1-5; the D is unclear. Germline CDR1 ENHRY, CDR2 SYGVKD. Deletions cut 0 bases from V and 2 bases from J, with 8 bases between. This CDR3 is built from 15 residues. This chain's CDR3 is CAISESSSGNQPQHF. The CDR3 coding sequence is TGTGCCATCAGTGAGTCCTCGTCGGGCAATCAGCCCCAGCATTTT.

The CDR3 here is CASSVVAGDTDTQYF. The CDR3 bases are TGTGCCAGCAGCGTAGTAGCTGGAGACACAGATACGCAGTATTTT. The chain is built from TRBV9 and TRBJ2-3, with D hard to call. The germline V gene encodes CDR1 SGDLS and CDR2 YYNGEE. V was trimmed by 0 bases and J by 2 bases, leaving 10 bases between them. The length of the CDR3 is 15 residues.

The chain carries TRBV7-8 and TRBJ2-3; D not certain. The V end lost 6 bases, the J end lost 4 bases, and 17 bases lay between the germline ends. CDR1 SGHVS and CDR2 FQNEAQ come from the germline V gene. CDR3 length equals 15 residues. CDR3 residues: CASRYDTSASDTQYF. CDR3 DNA: TGTGCCAGCAGATATGACACCTCGGCATCAGATACGCAGTATTTT.

The chain employs TRBV19 and TRBJ1-1, with TRBD1 as a possible D gene (5 bases). This CDR3 comprises 15 residues. CDR1 LNHDA and CDR2 SQIVND come from the germline V gene (reference sequence). V was cut by 1 base and J by 2 bases, with 11 bases left in between. Here the CDR3 reads CASSIGGIPNTEAFF. Here the CDR3 DNA reads TGTGCCAGTAGTATAGGGGGCATTCCCAACACTGAAGCTTTCTTT.

This chain connects TRBV27 to TRBJ1-4; 10 bases map to TRBD1. The CDR3 contains 15 residues. The ends lost 4 bases at V and 8 bases at J; junction bases unmatched: 7. Per the germline V gene, CDR1 is MNHEY and CDR2 is SMNVEV (reference sequence). In nucleotides, the CDR3 is TGTGCCAGCAGTTCCCGACAGGGGGCGGACGAAAAACTGTTTTTT. Protein sequence: CASSSRQGADEKLFF.